This entry features one T cell receptor beta chain sequence. What it binds is not known. This entry comes from a study of memory CD4+ T cells and cytomegalovirus serostatus. In the study overall: Healthy Belgian adult donors included about nine CMV-positive and approximately 25 CMV-negative people.

Germline V CDR1 and CDR2: SGHRS, YFSETQ. This CDR3 spans 14 amino acids. J was trimmed by 4 bases and V by 4 bases; bases with no gene match: 4. Original data processing: After removing out-of-frame reads, 2 million to 2.5 million distinct TCRbeta sequences remained. The data were produced by immunoSEQ multiplex PCR, yet TCRdb's version contains in-frame clones alone and is incomplete. That table supplies the V and J calls and clone size; D and trimming were determined from the DNA. The table includes about 48,000 clones, 78% detected once. Study-level points and caveats: Suggested: most of the CMV-linked TCR signature lies in CD4+ memory cells.

The sort gate was single viable CD3+CD4+CD8-CD45RO+ cells for memory CD4+ T cells. Serum IgG to CMV pp150, pp28, p38 and p52 defined serostatus. V gene TRBV5-1 combines with J gene TRBJ2-3; TRBD2 aligns across 9 bases. Sequenced sample: memory CD4+ T cells from blood. The sequence came from an adult in good health and CMV-seronegative. Written as DNA, the CDR3 is TGCGCCAGCAGCCCGGGACTAGCCTCAGATACGCAGTATTTT. Its protein is CASSPGLASDTQYF.